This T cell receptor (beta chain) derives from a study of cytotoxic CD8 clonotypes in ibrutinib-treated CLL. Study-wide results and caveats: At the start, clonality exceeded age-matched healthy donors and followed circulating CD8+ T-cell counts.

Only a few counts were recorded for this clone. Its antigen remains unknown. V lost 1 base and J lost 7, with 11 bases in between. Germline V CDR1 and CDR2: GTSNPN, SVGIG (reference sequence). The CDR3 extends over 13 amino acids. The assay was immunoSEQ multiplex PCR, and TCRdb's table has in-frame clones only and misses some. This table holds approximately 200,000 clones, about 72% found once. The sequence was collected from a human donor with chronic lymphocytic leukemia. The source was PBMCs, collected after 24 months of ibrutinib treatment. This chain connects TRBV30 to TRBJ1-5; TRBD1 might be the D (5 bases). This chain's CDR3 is CAWSADRNQPQHF. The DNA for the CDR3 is TGTGCCTGGAGTGCTGACAGAAACCAGCCCCAGCATTTT.